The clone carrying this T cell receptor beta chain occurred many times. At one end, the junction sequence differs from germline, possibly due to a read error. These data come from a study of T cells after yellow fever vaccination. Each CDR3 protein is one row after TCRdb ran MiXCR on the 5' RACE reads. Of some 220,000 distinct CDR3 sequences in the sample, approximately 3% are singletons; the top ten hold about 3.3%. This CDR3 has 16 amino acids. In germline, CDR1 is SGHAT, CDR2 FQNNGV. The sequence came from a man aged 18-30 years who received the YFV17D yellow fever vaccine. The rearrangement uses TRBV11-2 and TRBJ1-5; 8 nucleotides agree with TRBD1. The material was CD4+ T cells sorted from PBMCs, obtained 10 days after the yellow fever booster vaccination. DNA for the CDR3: TGTGCCAGCAGCTTACATGGGACAGGTAGCGATCAGCCCCAGCATTTT. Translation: CASSLHGTGSDQPQHF. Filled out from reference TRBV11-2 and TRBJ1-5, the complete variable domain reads EAGVAQSPRYKIIEKRQSVAFWCNPISGHATLYWYQQILGQGPKLLIQFQNNGVVDDSQLPKDRFSAERLKGVDSTLKIQPAKLEDSAVYLCASSLHGTGSDQPQHFGDGTRLSIL.